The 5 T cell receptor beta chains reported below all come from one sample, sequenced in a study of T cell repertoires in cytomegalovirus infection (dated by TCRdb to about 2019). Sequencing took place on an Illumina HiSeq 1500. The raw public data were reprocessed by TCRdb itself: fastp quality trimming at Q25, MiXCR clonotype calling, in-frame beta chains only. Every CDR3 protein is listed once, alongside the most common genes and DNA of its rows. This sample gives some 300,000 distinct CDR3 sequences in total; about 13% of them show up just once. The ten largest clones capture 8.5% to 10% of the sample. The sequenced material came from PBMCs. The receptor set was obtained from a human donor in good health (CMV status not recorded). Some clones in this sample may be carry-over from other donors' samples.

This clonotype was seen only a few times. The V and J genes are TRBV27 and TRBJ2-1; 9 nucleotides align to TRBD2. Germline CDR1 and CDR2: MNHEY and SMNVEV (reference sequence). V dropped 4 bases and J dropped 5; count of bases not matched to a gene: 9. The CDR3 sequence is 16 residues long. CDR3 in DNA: TGTGCCAGCAGTTCGCCGGAGACTAGCGGTCACAATGAGCAGTTCTTC. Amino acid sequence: CASSSPETSGHNEQFF.

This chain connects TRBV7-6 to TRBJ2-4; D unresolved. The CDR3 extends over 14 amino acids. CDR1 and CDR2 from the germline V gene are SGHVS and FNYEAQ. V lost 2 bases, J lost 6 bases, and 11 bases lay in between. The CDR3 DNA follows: TGTGCCAGCAGCTTACTAAGGGATGCAAACATTCAGTACTTC. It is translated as CASSLLRDANIQYF.

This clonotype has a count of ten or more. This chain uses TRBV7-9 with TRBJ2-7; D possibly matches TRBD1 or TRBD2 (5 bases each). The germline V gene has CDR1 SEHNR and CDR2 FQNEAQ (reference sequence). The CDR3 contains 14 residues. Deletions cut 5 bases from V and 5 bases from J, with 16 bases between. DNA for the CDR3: TGTGCCAGCAGCCGGGGCGACAGTCTCGACGAGCAGTACTTC. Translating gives CASSRGDSLDEQYF.

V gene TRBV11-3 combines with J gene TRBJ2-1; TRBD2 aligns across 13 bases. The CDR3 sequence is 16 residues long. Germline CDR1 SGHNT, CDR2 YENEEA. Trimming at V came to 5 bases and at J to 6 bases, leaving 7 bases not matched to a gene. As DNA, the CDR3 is TGTGCCAGCAGCCACCTACTAGCGGGAGGGATCAATGAGCAGTTCTTC. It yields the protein CASSHLLAGGINEQFF.

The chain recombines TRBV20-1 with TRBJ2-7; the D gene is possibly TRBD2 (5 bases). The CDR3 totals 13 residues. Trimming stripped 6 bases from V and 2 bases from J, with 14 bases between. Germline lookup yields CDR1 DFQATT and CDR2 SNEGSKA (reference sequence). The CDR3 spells CSARTHGTYEQYF. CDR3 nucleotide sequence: TGCAGTGCAAGGACTCACGGCACCTACGAGCAGTACTTC.